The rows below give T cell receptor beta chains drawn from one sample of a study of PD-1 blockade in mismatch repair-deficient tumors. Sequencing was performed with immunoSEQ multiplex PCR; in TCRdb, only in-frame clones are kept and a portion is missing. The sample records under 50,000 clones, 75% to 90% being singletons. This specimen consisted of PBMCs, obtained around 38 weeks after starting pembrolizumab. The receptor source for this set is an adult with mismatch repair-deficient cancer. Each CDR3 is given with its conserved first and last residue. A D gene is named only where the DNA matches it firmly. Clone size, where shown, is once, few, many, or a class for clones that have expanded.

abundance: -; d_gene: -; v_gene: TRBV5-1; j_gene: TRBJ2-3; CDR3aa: CASSSLDSRGSTDTQYF; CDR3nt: TGCGCCAGCAGCTCCCTAGACAGCCGAGGAAGCACAGATACGCAGTATTTT
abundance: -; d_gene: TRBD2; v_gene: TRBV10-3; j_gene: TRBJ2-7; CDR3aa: CAISESGTSGLYEQYF; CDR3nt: TGTGCCATCAGTGAGTCGGGGACTAGCGGACTCTACGAGCAGTACTTC
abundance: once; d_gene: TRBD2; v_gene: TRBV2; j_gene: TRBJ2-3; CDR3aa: CASSEPGLAGGSDTQYF; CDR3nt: TGTGCCAGCAGTGAACCGGGACTAGCGGGAGGGTCAGATACGCAGTATTTT
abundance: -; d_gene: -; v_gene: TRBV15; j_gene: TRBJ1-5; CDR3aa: CATSTKPPLSNQPQHF; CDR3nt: TGTGCCACCAGCACGAAACCCCCCCTAAGCAATCAGCCCCAGCATTTT
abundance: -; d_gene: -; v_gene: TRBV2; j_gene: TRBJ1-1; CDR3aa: CASSVAGGTEAFF; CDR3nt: TGTGCCAGCAGTGTGGCGGGGGGCACTGAAGCTTTCTTT
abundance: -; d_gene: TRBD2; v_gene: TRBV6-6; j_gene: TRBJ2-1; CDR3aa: CASSWTSGSNEQFF; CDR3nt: TGTGCCAGCAGTTGGACTAGCGGGAGCAATGAGCAGTTCTTC
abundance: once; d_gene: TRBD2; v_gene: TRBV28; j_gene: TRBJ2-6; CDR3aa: CASSLGGVGANVLTF; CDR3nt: TGTGCCAGCAGTTTAGGGGGGGTCGGGGCCAACGTCCTGACTTTC
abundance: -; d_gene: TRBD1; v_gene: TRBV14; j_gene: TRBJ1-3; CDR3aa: CASSHRQGSSGNTIYF; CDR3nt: TGTGCCAGCAGCCACCGACAGGGGAGCTCTGGAAACACCATATATTTT
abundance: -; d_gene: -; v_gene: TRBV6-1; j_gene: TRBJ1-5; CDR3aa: CASSDYSNQPQHF; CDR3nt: TGTGCCAGCAGTGACTACAGCAATCAGCCCCAGCATTTT
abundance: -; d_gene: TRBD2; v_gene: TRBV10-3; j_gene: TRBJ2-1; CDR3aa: CAISVLAGSNNEQFF; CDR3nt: TGTGCCATCAGTGTTTTAGCGGGCTCTAACAATGAGCAGTTCTTC
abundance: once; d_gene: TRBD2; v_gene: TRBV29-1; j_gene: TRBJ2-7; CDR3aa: CSVVGGWEASYEQYF; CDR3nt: TGCAGCGTTGTGGGAGGGTGGGAGGCCTCCTACGAGCAGTACTTC
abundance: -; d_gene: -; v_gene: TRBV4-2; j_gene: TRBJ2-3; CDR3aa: CASSLSTKTNPDTQYF; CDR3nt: TGTGCCAGCAGCCTGTCGACTAAAACGAACCCAGATACGCAGTATTTT
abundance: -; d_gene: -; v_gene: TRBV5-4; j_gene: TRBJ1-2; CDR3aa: CASSARQLANYGYTF; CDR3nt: TGTGCCAGCAGCGCAAGACAGTTAGCTAACTATGGCTACACCTTC
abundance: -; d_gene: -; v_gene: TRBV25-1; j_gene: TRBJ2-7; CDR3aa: CASSELGGAYEQYF; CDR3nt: TGTGCCAGCAGTGAACTCGGCGGGGCCTACGAGCAGTACTTC
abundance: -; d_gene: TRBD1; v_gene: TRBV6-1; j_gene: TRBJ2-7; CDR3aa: CASREKWDRGVGFHYEQYF; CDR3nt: TGTGCCAGCAGAGAAAAATGGGACAGGGGAGTCGGATTCCACTACGAGCAGTACTTC
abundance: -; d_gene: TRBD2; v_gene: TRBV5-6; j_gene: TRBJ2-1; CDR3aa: CASSSPPRLAGDNEQFF; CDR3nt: TGTGCCAGCAGCTCCCCCCCCCGACTAGCGGGAGACAATGAGCAGTTCTTC
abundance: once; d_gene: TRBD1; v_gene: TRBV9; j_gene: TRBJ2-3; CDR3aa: CASSVRGQTSTDTQYF; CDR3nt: TGTGCCAGCAGCGTAAGGGGACAGACGAGCACAGATACGCAGTATTTT
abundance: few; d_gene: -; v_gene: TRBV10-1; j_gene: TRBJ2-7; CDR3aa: CASSGEEQYF; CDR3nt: TGCGCCAGCAGTGGGGAGGAGCAGTACTTC
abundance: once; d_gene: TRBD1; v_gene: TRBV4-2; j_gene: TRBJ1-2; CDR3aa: CASSQETGDGYTF; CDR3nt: TGTGCCAGCAGCCAAGAAACAGGGGATGGCTACACCTTC
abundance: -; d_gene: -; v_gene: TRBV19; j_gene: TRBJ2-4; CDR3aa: CASSIRGLGKNIQYF; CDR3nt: TGTGCCAGTAGTATAAGGGGGTTGGGCAAAAACATTCAGTACTTC
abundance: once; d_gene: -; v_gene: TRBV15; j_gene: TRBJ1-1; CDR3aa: CATSRVAGANTEAFF; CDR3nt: TGTGCCACCAGCAGAGTAGCGGGCGCGAACACTGAAGCTTTCTTT
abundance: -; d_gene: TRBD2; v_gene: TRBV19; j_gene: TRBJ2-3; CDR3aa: CASSAPPSSGSTDTQYF; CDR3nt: TGTGCCAGTAGTGCCCCCCCTTCTAGCGGTAGCACAGATACGCAGTATTTT
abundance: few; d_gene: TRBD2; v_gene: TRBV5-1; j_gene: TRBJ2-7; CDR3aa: CASSSTSGSNEQYF; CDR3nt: TGCGCCAGCAGCTCGACTAGCGGGTCGAATGAGCAGTACTTC
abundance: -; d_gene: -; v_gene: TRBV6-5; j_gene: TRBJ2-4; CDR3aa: CASSYSGAMAKNIQYF; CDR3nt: TGTGCCAGCAGTTACTCGGGGGCGATGGCCAAAAACATTCAGTACTTC
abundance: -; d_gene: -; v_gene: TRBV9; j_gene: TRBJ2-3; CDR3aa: CASSVGLVTTDTQYF; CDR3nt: TGTGCCAGCAGCGTAGGACTTGTCACGACAGATACGCAGTATTTT
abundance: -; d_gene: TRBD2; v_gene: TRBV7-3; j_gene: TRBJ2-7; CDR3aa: CASSPGGLGSYEQYF; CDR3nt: TGTGCCAGCAGCCCGGGCGGACTAGGGTCCTACGAGCAGTACTTC
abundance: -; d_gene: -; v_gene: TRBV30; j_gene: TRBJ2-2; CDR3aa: CAWADSTGELFF; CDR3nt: TGTGCCTGGGCAGACAGTACCGGGGAGCTGTTTTTT
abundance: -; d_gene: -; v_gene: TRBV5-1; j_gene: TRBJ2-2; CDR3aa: CASRMSPRGVTGELFF; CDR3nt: TGCGCCAGCAGAATGTCCCCCCGGGGTGTCACCGGGGAGCTGTTTTTT
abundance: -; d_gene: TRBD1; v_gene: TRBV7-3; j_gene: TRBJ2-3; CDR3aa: CASSLNPAGGPDTQYF; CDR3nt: TGTGCCAGCAGCTTAAATCCCGCAGGGGGCCCAGATACGCAGTATTTT
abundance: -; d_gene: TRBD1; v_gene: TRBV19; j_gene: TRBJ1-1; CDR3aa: CASSFPTGGKTEAFF; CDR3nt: TGTGCCAGTAGTTTCCCTACAGGGGGGAAAACTGAAGCTTTCTTT
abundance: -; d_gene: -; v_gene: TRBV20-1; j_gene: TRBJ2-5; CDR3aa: CSARTRETQYF; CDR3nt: TGCAGTGCTAGGACCAGGGAGACCCAGTACTTC
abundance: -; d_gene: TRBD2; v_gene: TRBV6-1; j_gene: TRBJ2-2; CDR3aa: CASRLTSAGELFF; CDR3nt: TGTGCCAGCAGATTGACTAGCGCCGGGGAGCTGTTTTTT
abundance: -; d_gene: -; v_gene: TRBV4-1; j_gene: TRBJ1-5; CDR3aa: CASSPTGFNQPQHF; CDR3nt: TGCGCCAGCAGCCCGACAGGCTTCAATCAGCCCCAGCATTTT
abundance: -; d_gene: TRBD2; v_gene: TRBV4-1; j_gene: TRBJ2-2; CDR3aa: CASSQGASGRATPLTGELFF; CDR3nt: TGCGCCAGCAGCCAAGGGGCTAGCGGGAGGGCCACACCCCTCACCGGGGAGCTGTTTTTT
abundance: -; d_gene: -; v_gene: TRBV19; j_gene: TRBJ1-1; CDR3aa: CASSIGTLNTEAFF; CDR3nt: TGTGCCAGTAGTATTGGGACATTAAACACTGAAGCTTTCTTT
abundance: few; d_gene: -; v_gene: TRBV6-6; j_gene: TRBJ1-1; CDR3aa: CASSYEGGTEAFF; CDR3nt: TGTGCCAGCAGTTATGAAGGGGGAACTGAAGCTTTCTTT
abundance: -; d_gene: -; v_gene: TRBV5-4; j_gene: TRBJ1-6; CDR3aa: CASSFLLAPLHF; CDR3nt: TGTGCCAGCAGCTTCCTCCTAGCACCCCTCCACTTT
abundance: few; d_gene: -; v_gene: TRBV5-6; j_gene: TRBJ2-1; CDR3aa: CASSSRGRGGEQFF; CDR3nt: TGTGCCAGCAGCTCCCGCGGAAGAGGAGGTGAGCAGTTCTTC
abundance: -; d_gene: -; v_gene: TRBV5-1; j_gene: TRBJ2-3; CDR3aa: CASSLAGSGTDTQYF; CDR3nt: TGCGCCAGCAGCTTGGCCGGTAGCGGCACAGATACGCAGTATTTT
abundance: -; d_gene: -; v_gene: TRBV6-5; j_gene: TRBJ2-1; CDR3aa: CASSSWDSPNNEQFF; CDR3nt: TGTGCCAGCAGCTCTTGGGACTCCCCGAACAATGAGCAGTTCTTC